This T cell receptor beta chain was obtained from a study of T cell responses to AZD1222 COVID-19 vaccine. Study observations and caveats: Repertoires were sampled only after the peak T cell response. AZD1222 recipients seropositive at baseline numbered only 5 or 6. Spike as a whole was targeted by vaccine-associated CD4 TCRs, dominant at 160-218 and 743-854.

Regarding this clone: Its target is unknown.

The CDR3 runs 17 residues. Germline lookup yields CDR1 KGHDR and CDR2 SFDVKD. Losses at the gene ends were 1 base for V and 3 bases for J; bases not matched to a gene: 6. Sequencing was performed with immunoSEQ multiplex PCR; in TCRdb, only in-frame clones are kept and a portion is missing. The data show around 130,000 clones, roughly 86% seen once. The gene calls are TRBV24-1 and TRBJ2-2; the match to TRBD2 covers 8 bases. Here the sequenced sample was peripheral blood, taken on day 0 of AZD1222 vaccination. This TCR was sampled from an adult in good health. The CDR3 region has the DNA TGTGCCACCAGTGATTTCTCTAGCGGGTCTTACACCGGGGAGCTGTTTTTT. This gives the protein CATSDFSSGSYTGELFF.